This T cell receptor (beta chain) was sequenced during a study of blood T cell repertoires in COVID-19. As handled by the study authors: Cell counts per sample came from amplifying reference gene primers. Profiling relied on immunoSEQ multiplex PCR, and the TCRdb table lists in-frame clones only, not all of them. From that table come the V and J calls and clone size; the DNA was used to work out D and trimming. The data contain a few hundred thousand clones, around 89% of them singletons. The material sequenced was peripheral blood. The receptor was derived from a man aged 25-40 years with acute or convalescent COVID-19.

The CDR3: CASSGYGYTF. As DNA, the CDR3 is TGTGCCAGCAGCGGCTATGGCTACACCTTC. This sequence joins TRBV28 and TRBJ1-2; D gene ambiguous. Germline CDR1 MDHEN, CDR2 SYDVKM. CDR3 length: 10 residues. V lost 6 bases and J lost 4, with 3 bases in between.